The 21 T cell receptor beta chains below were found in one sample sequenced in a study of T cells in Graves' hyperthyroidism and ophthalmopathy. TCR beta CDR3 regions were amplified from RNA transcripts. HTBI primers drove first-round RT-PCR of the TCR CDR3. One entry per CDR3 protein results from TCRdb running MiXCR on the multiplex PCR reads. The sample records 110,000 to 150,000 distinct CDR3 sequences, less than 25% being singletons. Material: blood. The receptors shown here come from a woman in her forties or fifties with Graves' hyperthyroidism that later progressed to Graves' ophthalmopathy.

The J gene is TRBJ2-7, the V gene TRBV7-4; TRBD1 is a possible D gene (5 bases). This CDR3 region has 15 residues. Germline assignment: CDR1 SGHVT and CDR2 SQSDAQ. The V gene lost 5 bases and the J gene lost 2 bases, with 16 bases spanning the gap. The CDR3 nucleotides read TGTGCCAGCAGCCAGACAGCCCGAGCCCCCTACGAGCAGTACTTC. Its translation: CASSQTARAPYEQYF. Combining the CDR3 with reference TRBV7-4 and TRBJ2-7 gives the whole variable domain GAGVSQSPRYKVAKRGRDVALRCDSISGHVTLYWYRQTLGQGSEVLTYSQSDAQRDKSGRPSGRFSAERPERSVSTLKIQRTEQGDSAVYLCASSQTARAPYEQYFGPGTRLTVT.

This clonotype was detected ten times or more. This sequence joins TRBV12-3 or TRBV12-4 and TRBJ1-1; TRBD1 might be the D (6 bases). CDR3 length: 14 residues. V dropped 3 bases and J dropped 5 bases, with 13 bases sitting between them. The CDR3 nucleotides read TGTGCCAGCAGTTTCTCAGGGGTTAATACTGAAGCTTTCTTT. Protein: CASSFSGVNTEAFF.

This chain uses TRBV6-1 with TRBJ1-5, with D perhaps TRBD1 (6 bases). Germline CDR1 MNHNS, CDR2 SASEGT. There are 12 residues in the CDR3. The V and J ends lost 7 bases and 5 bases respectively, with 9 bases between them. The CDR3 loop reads CASTRGDQPQHF. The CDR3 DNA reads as TGTGCCAGCACCAGGGGAGATCAGCCCCAGCATTTT.

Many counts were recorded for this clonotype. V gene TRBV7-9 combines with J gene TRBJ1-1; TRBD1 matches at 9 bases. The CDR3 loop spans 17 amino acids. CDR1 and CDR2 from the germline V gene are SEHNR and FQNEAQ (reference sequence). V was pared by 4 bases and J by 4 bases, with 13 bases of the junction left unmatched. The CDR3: CASSSGQGGVGGTEAFF. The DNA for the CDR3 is TGTGCCAGCAGCTCGGGACAGGGCGGAGTGGGGGGCACTGAAGCTTTCTTT.

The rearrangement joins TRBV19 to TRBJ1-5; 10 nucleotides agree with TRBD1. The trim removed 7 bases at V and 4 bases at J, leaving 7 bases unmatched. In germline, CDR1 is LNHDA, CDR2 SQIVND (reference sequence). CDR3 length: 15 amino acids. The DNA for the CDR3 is TGTGCCAGTACCCGGGACAGGGGCCCTAATCAGCCCCAGCATTTT. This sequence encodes CASTRDRGPNQPQHF.

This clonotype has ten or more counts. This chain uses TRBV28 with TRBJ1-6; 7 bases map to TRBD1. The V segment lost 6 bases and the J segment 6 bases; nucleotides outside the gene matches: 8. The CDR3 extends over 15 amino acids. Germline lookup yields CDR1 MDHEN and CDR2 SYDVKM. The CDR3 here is CASSPRDRLNSPLHF. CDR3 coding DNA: TGTGCCAGCAGCCCCCGGGACAGACTTAATTCACCCCTCCACTTT. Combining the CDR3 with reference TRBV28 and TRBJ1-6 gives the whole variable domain DVKVTQSSRYLVKRTGEKVFLECVQDMDHENMFWYRQDPGLGLRLIYFSYDVKMKEKGDIPEGYSVSREKKERFSLILESASTNQTSMYLCASSPRDRLNSPLHFGNGTRLTVT.

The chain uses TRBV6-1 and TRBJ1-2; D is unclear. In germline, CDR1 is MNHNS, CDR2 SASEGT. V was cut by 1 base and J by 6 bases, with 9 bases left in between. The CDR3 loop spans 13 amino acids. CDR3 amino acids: CASSEVNPNGYTF. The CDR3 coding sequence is TGTGCCAGCAGTGAAGTGAACCCTAATGGCTACACCTTC.

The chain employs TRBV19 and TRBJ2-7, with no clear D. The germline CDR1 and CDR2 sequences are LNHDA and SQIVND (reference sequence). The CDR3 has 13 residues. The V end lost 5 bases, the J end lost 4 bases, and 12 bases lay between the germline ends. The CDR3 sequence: CASSDQAAYEQYF. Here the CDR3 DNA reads TGTGCCAGTAGTGACCAGGCGGCGTACGAGCAGTACTTC.

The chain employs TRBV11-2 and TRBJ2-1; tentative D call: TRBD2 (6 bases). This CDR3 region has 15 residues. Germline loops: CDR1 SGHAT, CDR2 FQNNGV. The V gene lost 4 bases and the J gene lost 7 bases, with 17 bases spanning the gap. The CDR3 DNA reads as TGTGCCAGCAGCTCCGGAGGACTACTATTGAATGAGCAGTTCTTC. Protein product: CASSSGGLLLNEQFF.

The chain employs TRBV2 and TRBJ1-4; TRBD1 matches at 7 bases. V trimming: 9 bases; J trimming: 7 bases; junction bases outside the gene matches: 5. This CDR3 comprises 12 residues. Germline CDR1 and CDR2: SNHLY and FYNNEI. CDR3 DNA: TGTGCCAGTCGACAGGGAAGTGAAAAACTGTTTTTT. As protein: CASRQGSEKLFF.

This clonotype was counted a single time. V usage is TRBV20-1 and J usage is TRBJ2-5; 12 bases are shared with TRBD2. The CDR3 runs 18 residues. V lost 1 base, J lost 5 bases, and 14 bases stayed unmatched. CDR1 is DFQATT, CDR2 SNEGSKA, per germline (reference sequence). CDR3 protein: CSARALPSGGAEWETQYF. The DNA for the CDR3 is TGCAGTGCTAGAGCCCTCCCTAGCGGGGGGGCCGAATGGGAGACCCAGTACTTC.

The CDR3 loop is CASSLPGQINEKLFF. The CDR3 coding sequence is TGCGCCAGCAGCCTCCCAGGACAGATTAATGAAAAACTGTTTTTT. The J gene is TRBJ1-4, the V gene TRBV4-1; D might be TRBD1 (6 bases). CDR1 is MGHRA and CDR2 is YSYEKL in the germline V gene. CDR3 length: 15 residues. Trimming removed 4 bases at V and 4 bases at J, with 13 bases between.

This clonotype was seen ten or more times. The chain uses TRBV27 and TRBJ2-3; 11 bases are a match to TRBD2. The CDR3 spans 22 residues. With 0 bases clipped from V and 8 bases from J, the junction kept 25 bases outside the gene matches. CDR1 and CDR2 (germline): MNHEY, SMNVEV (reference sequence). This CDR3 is CASSLSTGGRTPGLAAFRTQYF. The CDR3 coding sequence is TGTGCCAGCAGTTTATCAACGGGGGGACGGACACCGGGACTAGCGGCTTTTCGTACGCAGTATTTT.

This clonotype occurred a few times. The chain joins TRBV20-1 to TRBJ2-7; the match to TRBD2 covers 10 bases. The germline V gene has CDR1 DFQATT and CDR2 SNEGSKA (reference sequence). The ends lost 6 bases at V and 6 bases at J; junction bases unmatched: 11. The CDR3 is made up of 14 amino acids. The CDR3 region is CSAGSGRPPFEQYF. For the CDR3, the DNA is TGCAGTGCAGGTAGCGGGAGGCCCCCCTTCGAGCAGTACTTC.

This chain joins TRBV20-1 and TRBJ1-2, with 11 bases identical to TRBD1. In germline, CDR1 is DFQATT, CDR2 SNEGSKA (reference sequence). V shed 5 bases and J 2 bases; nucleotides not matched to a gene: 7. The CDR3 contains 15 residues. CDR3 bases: TGCAGTGCTCCCGGACAGGGGGCAGTAAACTATGGCTACACCTTC. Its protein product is CSAPGQGAVNYGYTF.

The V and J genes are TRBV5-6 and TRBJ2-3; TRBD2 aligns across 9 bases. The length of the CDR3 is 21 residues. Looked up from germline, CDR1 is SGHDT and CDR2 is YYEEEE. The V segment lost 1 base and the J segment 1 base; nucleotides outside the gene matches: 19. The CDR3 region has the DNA TGTGCCAGCAGCTTGCAGTGGAAACTAGCGGGCACCCTGGACCGCACAGATACGCAGTATTTT. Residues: CASSLQWKLAGTLDRTDTQYF.

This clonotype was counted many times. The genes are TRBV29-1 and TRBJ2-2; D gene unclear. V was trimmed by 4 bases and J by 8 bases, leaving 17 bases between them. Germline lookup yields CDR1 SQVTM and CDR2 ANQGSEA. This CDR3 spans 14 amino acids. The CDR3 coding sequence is TGCAGCGTTGTCGCTACCGTACGTTTAGGGGAGCTGTTTTTT. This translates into CSVVATVRLGELFF.

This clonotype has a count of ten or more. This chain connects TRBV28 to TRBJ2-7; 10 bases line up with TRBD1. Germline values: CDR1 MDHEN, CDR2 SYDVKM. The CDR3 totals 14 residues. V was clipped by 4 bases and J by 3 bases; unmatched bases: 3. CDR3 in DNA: TGTGCCAGCAGTTACGGGACAGGGGACTACGAGCAGTACTTC. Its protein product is CASSYGTGDYEQYF.

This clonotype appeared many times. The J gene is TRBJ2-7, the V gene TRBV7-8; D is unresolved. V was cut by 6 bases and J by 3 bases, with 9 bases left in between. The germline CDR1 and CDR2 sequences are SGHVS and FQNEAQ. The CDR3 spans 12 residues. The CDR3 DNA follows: TGTGCCAGCAGAATGGACGGCTACGAGCAGTACTTC. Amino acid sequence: CASRMDGYEQYF.

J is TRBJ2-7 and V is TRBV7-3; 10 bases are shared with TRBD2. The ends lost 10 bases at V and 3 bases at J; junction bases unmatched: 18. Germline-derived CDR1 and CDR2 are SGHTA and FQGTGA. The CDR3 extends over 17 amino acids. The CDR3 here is CATPTRGLAGACYEQYF. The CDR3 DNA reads TGTGCCACCCCCACAAGGGGGCTAGCGGGAGCGTGCTACGAGCAGTACTTC. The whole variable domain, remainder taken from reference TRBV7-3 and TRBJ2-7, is GAGVSQTPSNKVTEKGKYVELRCDPISGHTALYWYRQSLGQGPEFLIYFQGTGAADDSGLPNDRFFAVRPEGSVSTLKIQRTERGDSAVYLCATPTRGLAGACYEQYFGPGTRLTVT.

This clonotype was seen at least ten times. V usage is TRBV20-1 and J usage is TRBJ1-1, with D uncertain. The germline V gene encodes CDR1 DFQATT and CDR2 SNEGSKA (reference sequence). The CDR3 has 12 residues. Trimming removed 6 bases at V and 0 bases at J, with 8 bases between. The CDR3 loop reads CSAPPLNTEAFF. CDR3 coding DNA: TGCAGTGCCCCCCCATTGAACACTGAAGCTTTCTTT.